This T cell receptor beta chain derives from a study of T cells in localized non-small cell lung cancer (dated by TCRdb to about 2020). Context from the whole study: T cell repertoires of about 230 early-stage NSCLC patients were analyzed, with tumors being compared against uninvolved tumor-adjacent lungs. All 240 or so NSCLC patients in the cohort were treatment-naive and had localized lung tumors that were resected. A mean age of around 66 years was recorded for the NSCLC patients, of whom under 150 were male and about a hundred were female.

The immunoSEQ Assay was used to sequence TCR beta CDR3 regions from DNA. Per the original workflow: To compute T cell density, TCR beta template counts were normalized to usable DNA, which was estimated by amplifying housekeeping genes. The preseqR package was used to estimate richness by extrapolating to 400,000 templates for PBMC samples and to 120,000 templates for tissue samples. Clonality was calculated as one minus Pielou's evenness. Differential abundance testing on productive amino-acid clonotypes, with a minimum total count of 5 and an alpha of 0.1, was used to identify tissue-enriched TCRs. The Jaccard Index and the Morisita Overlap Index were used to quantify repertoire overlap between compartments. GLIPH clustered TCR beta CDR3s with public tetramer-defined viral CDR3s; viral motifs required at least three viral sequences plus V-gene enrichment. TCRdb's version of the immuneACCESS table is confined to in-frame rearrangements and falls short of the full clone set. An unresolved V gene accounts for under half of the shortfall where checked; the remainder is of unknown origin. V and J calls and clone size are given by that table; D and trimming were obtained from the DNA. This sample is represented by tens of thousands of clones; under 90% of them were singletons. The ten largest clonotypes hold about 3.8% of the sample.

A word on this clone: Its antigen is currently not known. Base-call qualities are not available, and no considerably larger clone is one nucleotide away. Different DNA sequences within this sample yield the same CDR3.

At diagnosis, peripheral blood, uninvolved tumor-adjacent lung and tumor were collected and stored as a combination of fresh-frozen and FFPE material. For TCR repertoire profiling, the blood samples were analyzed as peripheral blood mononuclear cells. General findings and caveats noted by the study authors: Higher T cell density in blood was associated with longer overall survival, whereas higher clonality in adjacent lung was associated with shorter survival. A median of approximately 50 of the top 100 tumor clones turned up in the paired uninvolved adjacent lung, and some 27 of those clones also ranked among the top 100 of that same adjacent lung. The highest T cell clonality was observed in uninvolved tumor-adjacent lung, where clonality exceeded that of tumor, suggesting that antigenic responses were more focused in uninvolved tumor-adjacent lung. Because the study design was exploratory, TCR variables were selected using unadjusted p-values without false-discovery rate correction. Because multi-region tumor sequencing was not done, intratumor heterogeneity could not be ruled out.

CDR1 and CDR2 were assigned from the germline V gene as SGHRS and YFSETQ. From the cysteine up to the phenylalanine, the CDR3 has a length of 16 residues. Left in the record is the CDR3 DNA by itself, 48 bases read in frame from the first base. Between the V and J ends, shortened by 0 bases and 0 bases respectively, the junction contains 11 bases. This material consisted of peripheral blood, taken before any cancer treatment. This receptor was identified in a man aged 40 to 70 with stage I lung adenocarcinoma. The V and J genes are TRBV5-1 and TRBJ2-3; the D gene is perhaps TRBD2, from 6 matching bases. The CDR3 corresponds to CASSLGRGTSTDTQYF. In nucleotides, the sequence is TGCGCCAGCAGCTTGGGAAGAGGGACTAGCACAGATACGCAGTATTTT.